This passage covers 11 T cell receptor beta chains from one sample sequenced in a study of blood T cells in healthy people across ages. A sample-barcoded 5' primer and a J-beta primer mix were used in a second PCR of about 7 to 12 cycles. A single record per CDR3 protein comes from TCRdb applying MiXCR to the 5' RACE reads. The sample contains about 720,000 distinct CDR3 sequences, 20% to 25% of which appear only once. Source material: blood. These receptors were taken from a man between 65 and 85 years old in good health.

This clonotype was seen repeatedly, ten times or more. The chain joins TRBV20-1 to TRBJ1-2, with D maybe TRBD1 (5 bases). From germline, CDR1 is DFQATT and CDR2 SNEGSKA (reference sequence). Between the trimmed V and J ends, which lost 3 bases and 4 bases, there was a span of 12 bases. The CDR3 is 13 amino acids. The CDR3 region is CSARVRGAYGYTF. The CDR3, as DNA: TGCAGTGCTAGGGTGCGGGGCGCCTATGGCTACACCTTC.

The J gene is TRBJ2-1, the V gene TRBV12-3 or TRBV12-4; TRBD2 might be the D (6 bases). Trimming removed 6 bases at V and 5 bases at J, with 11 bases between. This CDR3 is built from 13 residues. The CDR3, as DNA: TGTGCCAGCAGACTAGGACTAAACAATGAGCAGTTCTTC. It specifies CASRLGLNNEQFF.

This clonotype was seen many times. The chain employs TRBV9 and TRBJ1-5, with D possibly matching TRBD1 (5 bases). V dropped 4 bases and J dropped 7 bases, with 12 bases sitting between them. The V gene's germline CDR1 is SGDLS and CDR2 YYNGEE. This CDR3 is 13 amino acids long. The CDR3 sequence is CASSFGGSQPQHF. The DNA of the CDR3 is TGTGCCAGCAGCTTTGGGGGTTCCCAGCCCCAGCATTTT.

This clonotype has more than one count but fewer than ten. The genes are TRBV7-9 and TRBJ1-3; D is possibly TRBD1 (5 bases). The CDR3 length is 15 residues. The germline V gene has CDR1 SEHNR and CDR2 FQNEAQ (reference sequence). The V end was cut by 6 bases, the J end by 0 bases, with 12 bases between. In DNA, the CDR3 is TGTGCCAGCAGAATGACAGTTGACTCTGGAAACACCATATATTTT. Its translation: CASRMTVDSGNTIYF. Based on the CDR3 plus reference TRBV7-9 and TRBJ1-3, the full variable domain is DTGVSQNPRHKITKRGQNVTFRCDPISEHNRLYWYRQTLGQGPEFLTYFQNEAQLEKSRLLSDRFSAERPKGSFSTLEIQRTEQGDSAMYLCASRMTVDSGNTIYFGEGSWLTVV.

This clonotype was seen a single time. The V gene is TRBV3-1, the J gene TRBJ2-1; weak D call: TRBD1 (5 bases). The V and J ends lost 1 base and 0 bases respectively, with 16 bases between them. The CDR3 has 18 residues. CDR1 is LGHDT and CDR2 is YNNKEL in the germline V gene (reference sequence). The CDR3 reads CASSQVWGEASSYNEQFF. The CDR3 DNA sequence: TGTGCCAGCAGCCAAGTTTGGGGCGAAGCGAGCTCCTACAATGAGCAGTTCTTC.

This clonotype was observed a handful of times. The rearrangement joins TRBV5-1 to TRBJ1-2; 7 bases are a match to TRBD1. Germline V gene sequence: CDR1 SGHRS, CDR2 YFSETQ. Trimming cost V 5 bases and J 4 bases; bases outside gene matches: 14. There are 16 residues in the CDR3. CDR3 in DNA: TGCGCCAGCAGTTCGGCCCTGCTACAGGGGAGCTATGGCTACACCTTC. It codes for CASSSALLQGSYGYTF. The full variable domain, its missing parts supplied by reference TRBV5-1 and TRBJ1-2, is KAGVTQTPRYLIKTRGQQVTLSCSPISGHRSVSWYQQTPGQGLQFLFEYFSETQRNKGNFPGRFSGRQFSNSRSEMNVSTLELGDSALYLCASSSALLQGSYGYTFGSGTRLTVV.

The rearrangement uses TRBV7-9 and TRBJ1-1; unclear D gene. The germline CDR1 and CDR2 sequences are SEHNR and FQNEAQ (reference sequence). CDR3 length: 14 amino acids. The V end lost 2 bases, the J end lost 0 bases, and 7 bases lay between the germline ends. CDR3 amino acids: CASSLTDMNTEAFF. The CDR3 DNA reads TGTGCCAGCAGCTTAACGGATATGAACACTGAAGCTTTCTTT.

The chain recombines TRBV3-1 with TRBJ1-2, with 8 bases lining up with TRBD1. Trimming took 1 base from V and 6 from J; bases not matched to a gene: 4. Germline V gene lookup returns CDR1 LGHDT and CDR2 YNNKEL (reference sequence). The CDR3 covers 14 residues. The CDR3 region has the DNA TGTGCCAGCAGCCAAGGGGCAGGGGGCCATGGCTACACCTTC. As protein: CASSQGAGGHGYTF.

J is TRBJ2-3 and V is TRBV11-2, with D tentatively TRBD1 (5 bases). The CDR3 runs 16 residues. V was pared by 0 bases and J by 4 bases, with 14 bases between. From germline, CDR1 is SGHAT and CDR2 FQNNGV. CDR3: CASSLESGLFSDTQYF. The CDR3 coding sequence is TGTGCCAGCAGCTTAGAGTCAGGGTTGTTTTCAGATACGCAGTATTTT.

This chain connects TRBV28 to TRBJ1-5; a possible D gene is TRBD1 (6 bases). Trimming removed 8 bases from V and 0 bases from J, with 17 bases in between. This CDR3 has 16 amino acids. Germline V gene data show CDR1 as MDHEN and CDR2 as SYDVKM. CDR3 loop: CASPPSGAYSNQPQHF. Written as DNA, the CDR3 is TGTGCCAGCCCTCCGTCGGGGGCCTATAGCAATCAGCCCCAGCATTTT.

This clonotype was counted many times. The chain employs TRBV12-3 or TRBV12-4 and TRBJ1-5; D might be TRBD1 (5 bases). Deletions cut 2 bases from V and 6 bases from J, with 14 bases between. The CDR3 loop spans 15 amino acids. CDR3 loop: CASSLYGGTGQPQHF. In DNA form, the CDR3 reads TGTGCCAGCAGTTTATATGGGGGGACGGGTCAGCCCCAGCATTTT.